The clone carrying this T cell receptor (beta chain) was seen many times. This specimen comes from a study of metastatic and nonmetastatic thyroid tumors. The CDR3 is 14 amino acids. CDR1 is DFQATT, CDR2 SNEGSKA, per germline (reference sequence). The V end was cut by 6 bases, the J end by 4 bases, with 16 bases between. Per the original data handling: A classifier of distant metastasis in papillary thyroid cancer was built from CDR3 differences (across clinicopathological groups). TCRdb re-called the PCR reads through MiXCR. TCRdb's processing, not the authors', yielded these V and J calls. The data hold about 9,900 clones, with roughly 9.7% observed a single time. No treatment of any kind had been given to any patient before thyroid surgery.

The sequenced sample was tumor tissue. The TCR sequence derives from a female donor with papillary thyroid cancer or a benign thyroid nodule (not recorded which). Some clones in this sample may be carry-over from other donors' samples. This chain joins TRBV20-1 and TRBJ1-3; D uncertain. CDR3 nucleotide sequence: TGCAGTGCGTCGGAAACGATGGGAGGAAACACCATATATTTT. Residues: CSASETMGGNTIYF.